One and the same sample provided the 27 T cell receptor beta chains below, sequenced in a study of T cell repertoires in cytomegalovirus infection (dated by TCRdb to between 2018 and 2020). These reads were obtained on an Illumina HiSeq 1500. Using fastp at Q25 and MiXCR, TCRdb reprocessed the public reads and kept productive beta chains. All rows with the same CDR3 protein become a single entry with the most common DNA and genes. The sample includes fewer than 300,000 distinct CDR3 sequences, with about 23% observed a single time. The top ten clones comprise around 13% of the sample. Sample: PBMCs. These receptors all come from a human donor in good health (CMV status not recorded). Some clones in this sample may be carry-over from other donors' samples.

CDR3 bases: TGTGCCACGCGACCGGAAGCGTTCAGCTCCTACAATGAGCAGTTCTTC. This codes for CATRPEAFSSYNEQFF. The chain couples TRBV27 to TRBJ2-1; unclear D gene. The CDR3 length is 16 residues. V was shortened by 10 bases and J by 0 bases, with 19 bases between the two germline ends. Germline CDR1 is MNHEY and CDR2 is SMNVEV (reference sequence).

The chain carries TRBV2 and TRBJ2-4, with TRBD1 as a possible D gene (6 bases). V lost 5 bases and J lost 3, with 17 bases in between. The germline V gene encodes CDR1 SNHLY and CDR2 FYNNEI. The CDR3 totals 16 residues. The CDR3 bases are TGTGCCAGCAGTTTAAGACAGGCTACCATCAAAAACATTCAGTACTTC. Translating it yields CASSLRQATIKNIQYF.

This chain joins TRBV20-1 and TRBJ2-2, with 11 nucleotides matching TRBD2. V lost 4 bases and J lost 7; bases outside the gene matches: 8. Germline assignment: CDR1 DFQATT and CDR2 SNEGSKA (reference sequence). This CDR3 comprises 15 residues. The CDR3 DNA reads TGCAGTGCTATTCTAGCGGGGGGCCGGGGCGGGGAGCTGTTTTTT. Translated: CSAILAGGRGGELFF.

This chain uses TRBV10-3 with TRBJ2-1; TRBD2 matches at 10 bases. V was pared by 7 bases and J by 13 bases, with 7 bases of the junction left unmatched. The CDR3 is 12 amino acids. Germline V CDR1 and CDR2: ENHRY, SYGVKD. CDR3 region: CAITPAGGLQFF. CDR3 nucleotide sequence: TGTGCCATCACTCCAGCGGGGGGGCTTCAGTTCTTC.

This clonotype was counted many times. The chain recombines TRBV7-2 with TRBJ2-5; 10 bases match TRBD2. Germline trimming cut 1 base from V and 5 bases from J; bases unmatched to any gene: 10. CDR1 and CDR2 (germline): SGHTA, FQGNSA. The CDR3 has 17 amino acids. CDR3 sequence (DNA): TGTGCCAGCAGCTTAGATGGGGCTAGCGGGAGAGGGGAGACCCAGTACTTC. This gives the protein CASSLDGASGRGETQYF.

CDR3: CASSLDGAGELFF. The CDR3 DNA is TGTGCCAGCAGCTTAGATGGCGCCGGGGAGCTGTTTTTT. J is TRBJ2-2 and V is TRBV11-2, with D unclear. The CDR3 contains 13 residues. With 0 bases removed from V and 6 bases from J, the gap between germline ends came to 5 bases. Germline assignment: CDR1 SGHAT and CDR2 FQNNGV.

This clonotype was observed a few times. V and J are TRBV7-2 and TRBJ2-7; 7 nucleotides line up with TRBD2. Trimming removed 4 bases from V and 4 bases from J; junction bases left unmatched: 10. Germline CDR1 reads SGHTA; CDR2 reads FQGNSA. The CDR3 totals 15 residues. The CDR3 here is CASSSRIVGGYEQYF. CDR3 bases: TGTGCCAGCAGCTCGCGTATTGTGGGAGGGTACGAGCAGTACTTC. Drawing the rest from reference TRBV7-2 and TRBJ2-7, the complete variable domain is GAGVSQSPSNKVTEKGKDVELRCDPISGHTALYWYRQSLGQGLEFLIYFQGNSAPDKSGLPSDRFSAERTGGSVSTLTIQRTQQEDSAVYLCASSSRIVGGYEQYFGPGTRLTVT.

The chain uses TRBV20-1 and TRBJ2-7; D is undetermined. The CDR3 extends over 14 amino acids. The germline V gene encodes CDR1 DFQATT and CDR2 SNEGSKA (reference sequence). V was trimmed by 1 base and J by 0 bases, leaving 10 bases between them. CDR3 sequence (DNA): TGCAGTGCTAGAGGGCGCCCTCTCTCCTACGAGCAGTACTTC. Amino acid sequence: CSARGRPLSYEQYF.

The chain combines TRBV5-1 with TRBJ2-7; tentative D call: TRBD2 (5 bases). Germline CDR1 is SGHRS and CDR2 is YFSETQ. Trimming pared 2 bases from V and 7 bases from J, leaving 19 bases between. CDR3 length equals 15 residues. This CDR3 is CASSFKGTSPGEQYF. CDR3 sequence (DNA): TGCGCCAGCAGCTTCAAGGGAACATCACCGGGGGAGCAGTACTTC.

The chain is built from TRBV28 and TRBJ2-7, with TRBD1 matching 8 bases. V was clipped by 9 bases and J by 4 bases; unmatched bases: 8. Looked up from germline, CDR1 is MDHEN and CDR2 is SYDVKM. The CDR3 runs to 13 residues. The CDR3 DNA sequence: TGTGCCAGTGGGGGGACAGGCTTATACGAGCAGTACTTC. Its translation is CASGGTGLYEQYF.

The V gene is TRBV5-5, the J gene TRBJ2-3; D is perhaps TRBD1 (5 bases). V lost 4 bases and J 9 bases, leaving 18 bases between the germline ends. The CDR3 is 14 amino acids. Germline lookup yields CDR1 SGHKS and CDR2 YYEKEE (reference sequence). CDR3: CASSPHRLEWTQYF. CDR3 coding DNA: TGTGCCAGCAGCCCCCACAGGCTCGAGTGGACGCAGTATTTT.

V and J are TRBV6-2 or TRBV6-3 and TRBJ2-3; weak D call: TRBD2 (6 bases). This CDR3 has 11 residues. V lost 9 bases to trimming and J lost 6 bases, with 10 bases between them. Per the germline V gene, CDR1 is MNHEY and CDR2 is SVGEGT. The CDR3 sequence: CASYRGDTQYF. Written as DNA, the CDR3 is TGTGCCAGTTATCGGGGGGATACGCAGTATTTT.

This clonotype was detected a few times. The chain employs TRBV18 and TRBJ1-6; 7 nucleotides align to TRBD1. Germline CDR1 KGHSH, CDR2 LQKENI. CDR3 size: 15 residues. J was trimmed by 7 bases and V by 3 bases; bases with no gene match: 6. The CDR3 here is CASSPTKGGNSPLHF. In DNA form, the CDR3 reads TGTGCCAGCTCACCGACAAAAGGGGGCAATTCACCCCTCCACTTT.

This clonotype was found many times. This chain uses TRBV28 with TRBJ1-2, with 7 bases that match TRBD1. The CDR3 is made up of 14 amino acids. The V gene end was trimmed by 3 bases and the J gene end by 8 bases; junction bases not matched to a gene: 9. Germline lookup yields CDR1 MDHEN and CDR2 SYDVKM. The CDR3 reads CASSLGTASSGYTF. CDR3 bases: TGTGCCAGCAGTTTGGGGACAGCATCAAGCGGCTACACCTTC.

The chain is built from TRBV6-2 or TRBV6-3 and TRBJ2-7; perhaps TRBD1 as D (5 bases). There are 16 residues in the CDR3. V shed 0 bases and J shed 0 bases, with 12 bases lying between them. The germline gives CDR1 MNHEY, CDR2 SVGEGT. The CDR3, as DNA: TGTGCCAGCAGTTACTCCTTGGACATCTCCTCCTACGAGCAGTACTTC. Translated: CASSYSLDISSYEQYF.

The V gene is TRBV5-1, the J gene TRBJ2-1, with 12 bases identical to TRBD2. The ends lost 6 bases at V and 8 bases at J; junction bases unmatched: 12. The length of the CDR3 is 16 residues. Germline V gene lookup returns CDR1 SGHRS and CDR2 YFSETQ. The CDR3 DNA reads TGCGCCAGCACCCTGTGGGGGGCTAGCGGGGGGGATGAGCAGTTCTTC. Protein: CASTLWGASGGDEQFF.

This clonotype was picked up a small number of times. This chain uses TRBV10-3 with TRBJ2-6; D is undetermined. Germline V CDR1 and CDR2: ENHRY, SYGVKD. The V gene lost 0 bases and the J gene lost 0 bases, with 9 bases spanning the gap. This CDR3 is 17 amino acids long. CDR3 nucleotide sequence: TGTGCCATCAGTGAGTCGAACCGCCTCTCTGGGGCCAACGTCCTGACTTTC. Translating gives CAISESNRLSGANVLTF.

This CDR3 reads CASSLVGTADTHYGYTF. The CDR3 nucleotides read TGTGCCAGCAGCTTAGTCGGGACAGCAGATACTCACTATGGCTACACCTTC. The chain recombines TRBV7-2 with TRBJ1-2; the match to TRBD1 covers 7 bases. The CDR3 has 17 residues. V shed 1 base and J 3 bases; nucleotides not matched to a gene: 11. The germline V gene encodes CDR1 SGHTA and CDR2 FQGNSA.

The V call is TRBV20-1, the J call TRBJ2-3, with D unclear. CDR1 and CDR2 from the germline V gene are DFQATT and SNEGSKA (reference sequence). The CDR3 has 12 residues. V lost 0 bases and J lost 8, with 9 bases in between. CDR3 residues: CSARDLGFTQYF. The CDR3 DNA sequence: TGCAGTGCTAGAGATCTCGGCTTTACGCAGTATTTT.

This clonotype appeared a few times. The chain uses TRBV20-1 and TRBJ2-5; 9 bases map to TRBD2. Germline values: CDR1 DFQATT, CDR2 SNEGSKA (reference sequence). Losses at the gene ends were 4 bases for V and 0 bases for J; bases not matched to a gene: 18. This CDR3 comprises 19 residues. CDR3 bases: TGCAGTGCTACAGGTGGTCAGACCGACCGGACTAGCGACCAAGAGACCCAGTACTTC. Its protein product is CSATGGQTDRTSDQETQYF.

Only a few counts were recorded for this clonotype. The chain is built from TRBV7-2 and TRBJ1-1, with D hard to call. With 3 bases removed from V and 1 base from J, the gap between germline ends came to 9 bases. The CDR3 length is 14 residues. Germline V CDR1 and CDR2: SGHTA, FQGNSA. CDR3 nucleotide sequence: TGTGCCAGCAGCTTTCTCCGGGGGAACACTGAAGCTTTCTTT. Protein product: CASSFLRGNTEAFF.

This clonotype was seen a single time. The rearrangement joins TRBV12-3 or TRBV12-4 to TRBJ1-4; 7 nucleotides agree with TRBD1. Trimming at V came to 5 bases and at J to 5 bases, leaving 5 bases not matched to a gene. This CDR3 is 14 amino acids long. For the CDR3, the DNA is TGTGCCAGCAGTCCACAACAGGGGAATGAAAAACTGTTTTTT. This translates into CASSPQQGNEKLFF.

The gene calls are TRBV4-1 and TRBJ1-5; TRBD1 matches at 7 bases. V shed 1 base, J shed 0 bases, and the junction held 3 bases outside the gene matches. Looked up from germline, CDR1 is MGHRA and CDR2 is YSYEKL. This CDR3 is built from 16 residues. CDR3 sequence reads: CASSQGTGISNQPQHF. The CDR3 coding sequence is TGCGCCAGCAGCCAAGGGACAGGCATTAGCAATCAGCCCCAGCATTTT.

This clonotype appeared many times. V gene TRBV7-2 combines with J gene TRBJ2-1; D gene unclear. CDR3 size: 15 residues. CDR1 is SGHTA and CDR2 is FQGNSA in the germline V gene. Trimming took off 3 bases at V and 7 bases at J, with 16 bases between the two ends. This CDR3 is CASSLRLGLGNEQFF. CDR3 nucleotides: TGTGCCAGCAGCTTGCGGCTAGGGCTGGGGAATGAGCAGTTCTTC.

This rearrangement joins TRBV28 to TRBJ1-1; a possible D gene is TRBD1 (5 bases). The V end lost 8 bases, the J end lost 4 bases, and 8 bases lay between the germline ends. Per germline, CDR1 MDHEN and CDR2 SYDVKM. CDR3 size: 11 residues. The CDR3 loop reads CASYRPTEAFF. CDR3 sequence (DNA): TGTGCCAGCTACAGGCCCACTGAAGCTTTCTTT. Full variable domain (rest looked up from reference TRBV28 and TRBJ1-1): DVKVTQSSRYLVKRTGEKVFLECVQDMDHENMFWYRQDPGLGLRLIYFSYDVKMKEKGDIPEGYSVSREKKERFSLILESASTNQTSMYLCASYRPTEAFFGQGTRLTVV.

The chain uses TRBV29-1 and TRBJ1-3, with 9 positions matching TRBD1. Germline V gene data show CDR1 as SQVTM and CDR2 as ANQGSEA. V lost 7 bases and J lost 4; bases outside the gene matches: 5. The CDR3 runs 13 residues. The CDR3 DNA reads TGCAGCGCCGGGACAGGGTCAGGAAACACCATATATTTT. It specifies CSAGTGSGNTIYF.

This clonotype was counted at least ten times. This chain uses TRBV7-2 with TRBJ2-7; D remains unclear. The germline V and J ends were trimmed by 3 bases and 2 bases, with 11 bases remaining between them. This CDR3 has 14 residues. Germline loops: CDR1 SGHTA, CDR2 FQGNSA. CDR3 residues: CASSFDDTPYEQYF. The CDR3 DNA sequence: TGTGCCAGCAGCTTTGACGATACGCCCTACGAGCAGTACTTC.